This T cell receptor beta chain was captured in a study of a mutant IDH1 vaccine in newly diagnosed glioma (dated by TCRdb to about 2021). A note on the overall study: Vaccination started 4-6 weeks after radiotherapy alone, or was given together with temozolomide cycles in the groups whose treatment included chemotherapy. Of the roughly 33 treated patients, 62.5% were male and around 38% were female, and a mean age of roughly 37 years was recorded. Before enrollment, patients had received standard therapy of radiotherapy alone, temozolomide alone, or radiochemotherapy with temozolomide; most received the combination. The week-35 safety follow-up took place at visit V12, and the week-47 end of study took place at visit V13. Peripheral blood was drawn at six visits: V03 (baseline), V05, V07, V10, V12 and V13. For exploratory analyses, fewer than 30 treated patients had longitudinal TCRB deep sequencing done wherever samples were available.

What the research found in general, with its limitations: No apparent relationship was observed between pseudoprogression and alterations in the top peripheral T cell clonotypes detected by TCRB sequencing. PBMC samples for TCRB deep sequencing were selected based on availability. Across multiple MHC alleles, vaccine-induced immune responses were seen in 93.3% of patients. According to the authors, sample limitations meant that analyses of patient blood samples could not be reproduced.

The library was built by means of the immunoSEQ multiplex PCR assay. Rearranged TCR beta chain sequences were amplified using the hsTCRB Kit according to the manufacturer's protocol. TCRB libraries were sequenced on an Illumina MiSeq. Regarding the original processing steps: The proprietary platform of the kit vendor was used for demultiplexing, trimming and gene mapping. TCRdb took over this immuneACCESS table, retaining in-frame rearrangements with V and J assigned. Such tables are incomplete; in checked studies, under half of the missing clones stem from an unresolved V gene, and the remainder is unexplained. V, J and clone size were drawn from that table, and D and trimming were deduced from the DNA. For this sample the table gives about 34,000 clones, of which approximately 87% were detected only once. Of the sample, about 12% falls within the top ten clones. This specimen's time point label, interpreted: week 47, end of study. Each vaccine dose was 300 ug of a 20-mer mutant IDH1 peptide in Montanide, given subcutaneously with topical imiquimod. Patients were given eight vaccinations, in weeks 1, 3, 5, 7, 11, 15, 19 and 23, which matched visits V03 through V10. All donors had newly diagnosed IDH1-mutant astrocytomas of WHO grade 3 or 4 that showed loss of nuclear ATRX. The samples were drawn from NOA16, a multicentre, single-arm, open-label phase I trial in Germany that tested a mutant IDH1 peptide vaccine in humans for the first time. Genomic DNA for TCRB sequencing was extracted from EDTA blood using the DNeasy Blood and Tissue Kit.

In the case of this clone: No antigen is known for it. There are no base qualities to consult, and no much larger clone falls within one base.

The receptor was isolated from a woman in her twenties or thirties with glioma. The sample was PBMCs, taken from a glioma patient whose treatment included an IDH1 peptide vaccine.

The DNA sequence reads TGTGCCAGCAGGAGATTTCTTGATAGCAATCAGCCCCAGCATTTT. Its product reads: CASRRFLDSNQPQHF. The rearrangement joined TRBV6-1 to TRBJ1-5, with an unclear D gene assignment. The cysteine opens and the phenylalanine closes a CDR3 of 15 amino acids. CDR3 DNA only is kept here, 45 bases in frame from base 1. The junction carries 12 bases between V and J, which are trimmed by 6 bases and 0 bases respectively. Based on the germline V gene, the CDR1 and CDR2 sequences are MNHNS and SASEGT.